Shown below are 8 T cell receptor beta chains from a single sample sequenced in a study of blood T cell repertoires in COVID-19. The repertoire was sequenced with immunoSEQ multiplex PCR; TCRdb's copy has only in-frame clones and lacks some. The repertoire includes about 200,000 clones, roughly 80% of them detected once, and roughly 7.9% sits in the top ten. Material: peripheral blood. These receptor sequences come from an elderly woman with acute or convalescent COVID-19.

J is TRBJ1-1 and V is TRBV6-2 or TRBV6-3, with D unresolved. Trimming removed 0 bases from V and 1 base from J, with 6 bases in between. This CDR3 has 14 amino acids. Per the germline V gene, CDR1 is MNHEY and CDR2 is SVGEGT. As DNA, the CDR3 is TGTGCCAGCAGTTACTCGACTCGGAACACTGAAGCTTTCTTT. Translated: CASSYSTRNTEAFF.

This clone was recorded only once. The chain employs TRBV27 and TRBJ2-5; D gene uncertain. CDR1 MNHEY and CDR2 SMNVEV come from the germline V gene (reference sequence). Trimming pared 3 bases from V and 4 bases from J, leaving 12 bases between. CDR3 length: 14 residues. The DNA of the CDR3 is TGTGCCAGCAGTTTCCAGCGTCGGAGAGAGACCCAGTACTTC. Its translation is CASSFQRRRETQYF.

The chain carries TRBV2 and TRBJ2-2, with 8 bases identical to TRBD2. V lost 5 bases and J lost 0; bases outside the gene matches: 5. The CDR3 consists of 16 residues. In germline, CDR1 is SNHLY, CDR2 FYNNEI. Here the CDR3 DNA reads TGTGCCAGCAGTATTACTAGCGGAGCGAACACCGGGGAGCTGTTTTTT. This sequence encodes CASSITSGANTGELFF.

This rearrangement joins TRBV6-2 or TRBV6-3 to TRBJ2-1, with 7 bases matching TRBD2. V shed 0 bases and J 4 bases; nucleotides not matched to a gene: 18. There are 20 residues in the CDR3. Germline-derived CDR1 and CDR2 are MNHEY and SVGEGT. CDR3 nucleotide sequence: TGTGCCAGCAGTTACTCGTTCGCCGAGGCGGGAGCACCTCTTTACAATGAGCAGTTCTTC. This encodes CASSYSFAEAGAPLYNEQFF.

Only a few counts were recorded for this clone. The V and J genes are TRBV29-1 and TRBJ2-7, with D maybe TRBD2 (7 bases). V lost 7 bases and J lost 7, with 23 bases in between. Germline V gene data show CDR1 as SQVTM and CDR2 as ANQGSEA. This CDR3 is built from 14 residues. The CDR3 DNA sequence: TGCAGCGCCCGAGAGGGGGAGGGCCGAAGGGAGCAGTACTTC. Its protein product is CSAREGEGRREQYF.

The V gene is TRBV15, the J gene TRBJ2-1, with a tentative D call TRBD2 (6 bases). V was shortened by 0 bases and J by 9 bases, with 12 bases between the two germline ends. Germline V gives CDR1 LNHNV, CDR2 YYDKDF (reference sequence). CDR3 length: 14 amino acids. For the CDR3, the DNA is TGTGCCACCAGCAGAGACGTCGGGGGAGTTGAGCAGTTCTTC. It translates to CATSRDVGGVEQFF.

V gene TRBV6-5 combines with J gene TRBJ1-3; D is undetermined. Per the germline V gene, CDR1 is MNHEY and CDR2 is SVGAGI. Trimming shortened V by 8 bases and J by 4 bases, and 6 bases separated the two germline ends. This CDR3 contains 11 residues. CDR3 nucleotide sequence: TGTGCCAGCCCTTTCGGAAACACCATATATTTT. Its protein product is CASPFGNTIYF.

This chain links TRBV28 with TRBJ1-2; D unresolved. Germline-derived CDR1 and CDR2 are MDHEN and SYDVKM. This CDR3 contains 15 residues. V shed 1 base and J shed 7 bases, with 16 bases lying between them. The CDR3 DNA reads TGTGCCAGCAGTTTATCCCTCCAGCTACTATCTGGCTACACCTTC. Translating gives CASSLSLQLLSGYTF.